This entry concerns a single T cell receptor (beta chain). Its target is unknown. This sample was included in a study of PD-L1 blockade in urothelial cancer. Whole-study findings and limits: At 3 weeks on treatment, tumor-associated clones expanded more with durable benefit.

This sample's time point: peripheral blood 6 weeks after treatment start. Profiled with immunoSEQ multiplex PCR; TCRdb holds only in-frame clones, not every one. This sample yields about 40,000 clones, of which 75% to 90% are seen a single time; roughly 24% belongs to the top ten. The CDR3 loop spans 14 amino acids. Trimming cost V 7 bases and J 1 base, with 11 bases left between them. Germline V CDR1 and CDR2: MDHEN, SYDVKM. The chain has TRBV28 and TRBJ1-5; D call uncertain. Sequences were derived from PBMCs, sampled around atezolizumab (anti-PD-L1) treatment. The source is a man in his sixties with urothelial cancer. CDR3 sequence reads: CASKPDTSNQPQHF. CDR3 DNA: TGTGCCAGCAAACCCGACACAAGCAATCAGCCCCAGCATTTT. Based on the CDR3 plus reference TRBV28 and TRBJ1-5, the full variable domain is DVKVTQSSRYLVKRTGEKVFLECVQDMDHENMFWYRQDPGLGLRLIYFSYDVKMKEKGDIPEGYSVSREKKERFSLILESASTNQTSMYLCASKPDTSNQPQHFGDGTRLSIL.